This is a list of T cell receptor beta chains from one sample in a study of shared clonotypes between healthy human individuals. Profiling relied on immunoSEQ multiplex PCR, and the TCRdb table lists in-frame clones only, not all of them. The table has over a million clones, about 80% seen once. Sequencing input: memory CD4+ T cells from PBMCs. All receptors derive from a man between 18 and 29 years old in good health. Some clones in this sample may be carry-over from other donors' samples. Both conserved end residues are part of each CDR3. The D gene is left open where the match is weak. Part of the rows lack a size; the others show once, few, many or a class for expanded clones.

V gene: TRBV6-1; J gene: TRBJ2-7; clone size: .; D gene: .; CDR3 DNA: TGTGCCAGCACCTCAAGCGATACGCTAAGCTACGAGCAGTACTTC; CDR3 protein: CASTSSDTLSYEQYF
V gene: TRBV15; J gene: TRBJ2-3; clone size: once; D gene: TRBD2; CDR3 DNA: TGTGCCACCAGCAGAGATCGTTGGCTAGCGGGAGAGGGGGGTCTGGATACGCAGTATTTT; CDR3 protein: CATSRDRWLAGEGGLDTQYF
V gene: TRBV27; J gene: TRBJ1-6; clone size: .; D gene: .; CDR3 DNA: TGTGCCAGCAGTGCAAGACCGGGACGGGTAATTCGACCCCTCCACTTT; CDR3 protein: CASSARPGRVIRPLHF
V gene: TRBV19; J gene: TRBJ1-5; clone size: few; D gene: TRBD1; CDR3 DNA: TGTGCCAGTAGTGTCGGGACAGGGGGTCAGCCCCAGCATTTT; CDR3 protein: CASSVGTGGQPQHF
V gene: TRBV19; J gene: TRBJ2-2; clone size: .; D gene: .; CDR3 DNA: TGTGCCAGTAACCGCCCTGGGAACACCGGGGAGCTGTTTTTT; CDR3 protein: CASNRPGNTGELFF
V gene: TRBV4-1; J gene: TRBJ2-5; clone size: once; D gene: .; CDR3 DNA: TGCGCCAGCAGCCACCAGGGAGGGGGCGAGACCCAGTACTTC; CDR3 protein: CASSHQGGGETQYF
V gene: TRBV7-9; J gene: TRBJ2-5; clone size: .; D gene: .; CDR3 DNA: TGTGCCAGCAGCTTGACCGGGACCCCCGCCACCCAGTACTTC; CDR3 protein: CASSLTGTPATQYF
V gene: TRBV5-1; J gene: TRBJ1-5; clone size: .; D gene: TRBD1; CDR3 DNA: TGCGCCAGCAGCCGGACAGGGGGGGATCAGCCCCAGCATTTT; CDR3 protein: CASSRTGGDQPQHF
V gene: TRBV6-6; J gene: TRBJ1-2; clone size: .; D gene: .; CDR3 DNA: TGTGCCAGCAGCCACCCGGGTGTGGGGGGCTACACCTTC; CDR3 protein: CASSHPGVGGYTF
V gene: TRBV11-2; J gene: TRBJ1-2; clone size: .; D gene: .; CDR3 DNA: TGTGCCAGCAGCCAGATGGGCCCCAGGATTACTAACTATGGCTACACCTTC; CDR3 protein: CASSQMGPRITNYGYTF
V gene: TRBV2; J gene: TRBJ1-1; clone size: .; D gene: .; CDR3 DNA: TGTGCCAGCAAACAGTCCCACTTTACTGAAGCTTTCTTT; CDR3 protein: CASKQSHFTEAFF
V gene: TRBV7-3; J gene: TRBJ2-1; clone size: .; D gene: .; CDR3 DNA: TGTGCCAGCAGCTCACTACCAAGGGACCCCGGTTACAATGAGCAGTTCTTC; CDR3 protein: CASSSLPRDPGYNEQFF
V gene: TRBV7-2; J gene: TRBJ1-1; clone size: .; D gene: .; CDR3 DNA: TGTGCCAGCAGCCAACAGGGCAACACTGAAGCTTTCTTT; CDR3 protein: CASSQQGNTEAFF
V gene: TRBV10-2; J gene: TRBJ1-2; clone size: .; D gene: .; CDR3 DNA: TGCGCCAGCAGTGACCAAGAGTTAGGCTATGGCTACACCTTC; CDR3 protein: CASSDQELGYGYTF
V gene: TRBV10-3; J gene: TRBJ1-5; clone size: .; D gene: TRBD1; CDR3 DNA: TGTGCCATCAGTGAGAACAGGGGCGGAAATCAGCCCCAGCATTTT; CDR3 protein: CAISENRGGNQPQHF
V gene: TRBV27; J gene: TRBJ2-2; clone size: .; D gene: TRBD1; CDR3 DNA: TGTGCCAGCAGCCGGACAGGGATAAATTCCGGGGAGCTGTTTTTT; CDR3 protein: CASSRTGINSGELFF
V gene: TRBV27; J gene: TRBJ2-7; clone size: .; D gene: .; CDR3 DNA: TGTGCCAGCAGTTCCCGGCCCCCTCCGGGTCCCTACGAGCAGTACTTC; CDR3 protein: CASSSRPPPGPYEQYF
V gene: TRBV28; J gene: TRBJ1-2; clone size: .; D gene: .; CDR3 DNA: TGTGCCAGCAGTTTATCCGGTTGGCGATACGACTATGGCTACACCTTC; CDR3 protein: CASSLSGWRYDYGYTF
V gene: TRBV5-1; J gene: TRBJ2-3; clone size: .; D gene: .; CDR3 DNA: TGCGCCAGCAGCTTGGAGCCTAACCCCCCAGATACGCAGTATTTT; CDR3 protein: CASSLEPNPPDTQYF
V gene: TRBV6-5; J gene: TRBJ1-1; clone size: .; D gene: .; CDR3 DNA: TGTGCCAGCAGTTACCCCCGAGGGAACGAAGCTTTCTTT; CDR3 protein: CASSYPRGNEAFF
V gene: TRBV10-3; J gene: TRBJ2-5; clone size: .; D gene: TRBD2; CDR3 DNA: TGTGCCATCAGTCCTAGCGGGAGTGGCCAAGAGACCCAGTACTTC; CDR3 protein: CAISPSGSGQETQYF
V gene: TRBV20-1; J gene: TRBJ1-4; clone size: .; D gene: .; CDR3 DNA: TGCAGTGCTAGGGATGAAAAACTGTTTTTT; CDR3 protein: CSARDEKLFF
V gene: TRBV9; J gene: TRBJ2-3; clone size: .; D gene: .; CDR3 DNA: TGTGCCAGCAGCCCCCGGACAGTCAGCACAGATACGCAGTATTTT; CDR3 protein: CASSPRTVSTDTQYF
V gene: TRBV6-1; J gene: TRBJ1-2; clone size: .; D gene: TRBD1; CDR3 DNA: TGTGCCAGCAGGGACAGGGGGCTAAAGGATGGCTACACCTTC; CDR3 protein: CASRDRGLKDGYTF
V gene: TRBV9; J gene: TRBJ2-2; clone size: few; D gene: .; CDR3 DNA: TGTGCCAGCAGCGCGCTTTTTCCGAACACCGGGGAGCTGTTTTTT; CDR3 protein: CASSALFPNTGELFF
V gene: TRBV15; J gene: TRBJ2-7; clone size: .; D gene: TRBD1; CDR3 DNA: TGTGCCACCAGCCGGGGACAGGGAGGGCGCGAGCAGTACTTC; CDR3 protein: CATSRGQGGREQYF
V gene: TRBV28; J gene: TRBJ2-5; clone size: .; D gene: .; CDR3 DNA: TGTGCCAGCAATGATCAGGAGACCCAGTACTTC; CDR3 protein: CASNDQETQYF
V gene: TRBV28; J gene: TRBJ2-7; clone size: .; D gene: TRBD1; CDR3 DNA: TGTGCCAGCAGTTTTTACAGGGGAGAGGACGAGCAGTACTTC; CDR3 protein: CASSFYRGEDEQYF
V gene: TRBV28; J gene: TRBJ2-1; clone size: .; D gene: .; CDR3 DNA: TGTGCCAGCCAAGTTACCGGGGGTTCGAATGAGCAGTTCTTC; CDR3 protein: CASQVTGGSNEQFF
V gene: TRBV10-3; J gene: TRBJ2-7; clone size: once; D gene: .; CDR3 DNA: TGTGCCATCAGTGTGGGGCGCGGCTACGAGCAGTACTTC; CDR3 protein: CAISVGRGYEQYF
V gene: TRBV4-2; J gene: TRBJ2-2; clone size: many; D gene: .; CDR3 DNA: TGTGCCAGCAGCCAAGGGCGGAAGAACACCGGGGAGCTGTTTTTT; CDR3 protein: CASSQGRKNTGELFF
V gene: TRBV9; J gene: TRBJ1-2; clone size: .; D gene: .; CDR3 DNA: TGTGCCAGCAGCGTAGACTTGAACAGGGGCTACACCTTC; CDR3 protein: CASSVDLNRGYTF
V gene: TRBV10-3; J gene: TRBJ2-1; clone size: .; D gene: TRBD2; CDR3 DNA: TGTGCCATCACGCCCGGGACTACAAACAATGAGCAGTTCTTC; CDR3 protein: CAITPGTTNNEQFF
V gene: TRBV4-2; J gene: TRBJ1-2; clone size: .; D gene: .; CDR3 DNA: TGTGCCAGCAGCCAAGATTGGGGGGCGGGGGCAGACGGCTACACCTTC; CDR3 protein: CASSQDWGAGADGYTF
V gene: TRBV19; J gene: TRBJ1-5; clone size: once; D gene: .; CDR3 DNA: TGTGCCACCTCAGGGTTAGGAAATCAGCCCCAGCATTTT; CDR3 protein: CATSGLGNQPQHF
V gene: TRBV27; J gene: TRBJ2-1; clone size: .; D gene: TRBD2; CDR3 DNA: TGTGCCAGCAGTCCAAGGACTAGCGGGAGCCTCTCCTACAATGAGCAGTTCTTC; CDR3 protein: CASSPRTSGSLSYNEQFF
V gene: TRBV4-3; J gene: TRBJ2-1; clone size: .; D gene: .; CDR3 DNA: TGCGCCAGCAGCCAAGTGGCGGGGAAGCATCGGAATGAGCAGTTCTTC; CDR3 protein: CASSQVAGKHRNEQFF
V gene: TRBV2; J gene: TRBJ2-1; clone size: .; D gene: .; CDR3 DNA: TGTGCCAGCAGCGGTACGGGTGGAGATGAGCAGTTCTTC; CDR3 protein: CASSGTGGDEQFF
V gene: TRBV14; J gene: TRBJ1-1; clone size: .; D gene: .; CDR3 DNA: TGTGCCAGCAGCCCGGCTGGGGCCAGAGATGAAGCTTTCTTT; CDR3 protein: CASSPAGARDEAFF
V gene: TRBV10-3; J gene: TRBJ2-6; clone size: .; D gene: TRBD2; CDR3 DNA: TGTGCCATCAGTGAGATGGGACTAGGGTCGTCCGGGGCCAACGTCCTGACTTTC; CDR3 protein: CAISEMGLGSSGANVLTF
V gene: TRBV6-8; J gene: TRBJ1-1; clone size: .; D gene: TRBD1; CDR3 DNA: TGTGCCAGCAGTTGGGGACAGGGGGAACGGGCGGACACTGAAGCTTTCTTT; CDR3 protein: CASSWGQGERADTEAFF
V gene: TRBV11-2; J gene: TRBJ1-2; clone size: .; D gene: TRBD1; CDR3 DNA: TGTGCCAGCAGCCCGTATGAGGGGGCATATGGCTACACCTTC; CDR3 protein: CASSPYEGAYGYTF
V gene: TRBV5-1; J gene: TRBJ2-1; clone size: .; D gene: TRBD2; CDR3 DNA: TGCGCCAGCAGCTTGGCCGGGACTAGCGGCTACAATGAGCAGTTCTTC; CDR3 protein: CASSLAGTSGYNEQFF
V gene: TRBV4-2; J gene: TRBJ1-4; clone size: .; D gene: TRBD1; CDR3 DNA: TGTGCCAGCAGCCAGACAATCCGGGACAGGGAGCAAAGACTGTTTTTT; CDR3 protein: CASSQTIRDREQRLFF